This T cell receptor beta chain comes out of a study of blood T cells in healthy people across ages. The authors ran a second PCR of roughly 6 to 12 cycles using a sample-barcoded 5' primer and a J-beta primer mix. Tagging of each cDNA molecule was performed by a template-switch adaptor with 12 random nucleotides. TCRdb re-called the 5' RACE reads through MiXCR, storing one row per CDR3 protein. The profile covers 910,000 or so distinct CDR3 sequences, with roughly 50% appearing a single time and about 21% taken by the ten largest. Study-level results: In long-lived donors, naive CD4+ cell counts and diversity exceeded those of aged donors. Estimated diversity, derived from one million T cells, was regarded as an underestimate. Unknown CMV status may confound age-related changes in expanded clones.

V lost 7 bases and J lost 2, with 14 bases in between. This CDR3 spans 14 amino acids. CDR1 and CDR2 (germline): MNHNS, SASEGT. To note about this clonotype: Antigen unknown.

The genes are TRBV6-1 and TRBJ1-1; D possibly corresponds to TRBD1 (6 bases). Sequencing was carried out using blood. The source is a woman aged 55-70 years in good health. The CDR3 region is CASTKQGVNTEAFF. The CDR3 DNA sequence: TGTGCCAGCACCAAACAGGGTGTAAACACTGAAGCTTTCTTT.